A selection of T cell receptor beta chains follows, all from one sample in a study of cytomegalovirus exposure and HLA in healthy donors. This table comes from immunoSEQ multiplex PCR, and its TCRdb copy is limited to in-frame clones, with some not included. This sample has under 85,000 clones; around 94% occur once, and the top ten carry approximately 3.4%. The sequenced material came from PBMCs. The receptors were sampled from a woman aged 18 to 35 in good health and CMV-seropositive. Both conserved end residues are part of each CDR3. Some rows have no size entry. The others give once, few or many, or a class for an expanded clone.

v_gene: TRBV5-4; j_gene: TRBJ1-1; abundance: .; CDR3aa: CASSEVGGSGQGFPEAFF
v_gene: TRBV4-2; j_gene: TRBJ2-3; abundance: .; CDR3aa: CASSQGTSGSDTQYF
v_gene: TRBV28; j_gene: TRBJ2-5; abundance: .; CDR3aa: CASRTGGGYQETQYF
v_gene: TRBV30; j_gene: TRBJ1-4; abundance: .; CDR3aa: CAWSFPGAEKLFF
v_gene: TRBV29-1; j_gene: TRBJ1-2; abundance: .; CDR3aa: CSGLTGRDGYTF
v_gene: TRBV4-1; j_gene: TRBJ2-1; abundance: once; CDR3aa: CASSQISGGRIGQFF
v_gene: TRBV27; j_gene: TRBJ1-1; abundance: .; CDR3aa: CASSLRQGGTEAFF
v_gene: TRBV19; j_gene: TRBJ1-2; abundance: .; CDR3aa: CASSSHRERGYTF
v_gene: TRBV25-1; j_gene: TRBJ2-3; abundance: .; CDR3aa: CASSSGLAGPTDTQYF
v_gene: TRBV29-1; j_gene: TRBJ2-5; abundance: .; CDR3aa: CSVDRWQGIETQYF
v_gene: TRBV10-3; j_gene: TRBJ2-3; abundance: .; CDR3aa: CAILGTGSTDTQYF
v_gene: TRBV7-2; j_gene: TRBJ2-7; abundance: .; CDR3aa: CASSPNGDYTYEQYF
v_gene: TRBV7-2; j_gene: TRBJ2-5; abundance: .; CDR3aa: CASSSPTGQETQYF
v_gene: TRBV20-1; j_gene: TRBJ1-2; abundance: once; CDR3aa: CSAMTVYGYTF
v_gene: TRBV2; j_gene: TRBJ2-5; abundance: .; CDR3aa: CASSDTGGDVETQYF
v_gene: TRBV18; j_gene: TRBJ2-3; abundance: once; CDR3aa: CASSLRSRWDTQYF
v_gene: TRBV5-4; j_gene: TRBJ2-1; abundance: .; CDR3aa: CASSLDTYNEQFF
v_gene: TRBV11-2; j_gene: TRBJ2-1; abundance: .; CDR3aa: CASSLSIGRDSYNEQFF
v_gene: TRBV11-1; j_gene: TRBJ2-5; abundance: once; CDR3aa: CASSFFLAGETQYF
v_gene: TRBV18; j_gene: TRBJ1-2; abundance: .; CDR3aa: CASSPSGDHYGYTF
v_gene: TRBV6-6; j_gene: TRBJ1-2; abundance: .; CDR3aa: CASSHGQGYGYTF
v_gene: TRBV11-3; j_gene: TRBJ2-3; abundance: .; CDR3aa: CATRLAEGTDTQYF
v_gene: TRBV2; j_gene: TRBJ2-2; abundance: .; CDR3aa: CASTGRDRGLHGELFF
v_gene: TRBV28; j_gene: TRBJ2-3; abundance: .; CDR3aa: CASRDTSTDTQYF
v_gene: TRBV13; j_gene: TRBJ1-6; abundance: .; CDR3aa: CASSLAVPGYYNSPLHF
v_gene: TRBV5-4; j_gene: TRBJ2-1; abundance: .; CDR3aa: CASSREQGSYNEQFF
v_gene: TRBV15; j_gene: TRBJ2-5; abundance: .; CDR3aa: CATSRGQGETQYF
v_gene: TRBV19; j_gene: TRBJ1-6; abundance: once; CDR3aa: CASNQRAGGSSYNSPLHF
v_gene: TRBV5-6; j_gene: TRBJ1-1; abundance: .; CDR3aa: CASSLTENTEAFF
v_gene: TRBV14; j_gene: TRBJ1-6; abundance: .; CDR3aa: CASSQEGVGNSPLHF
v_gene: TRBV30; j_gene: TRBJ2-1; abundance: .; CDR3aa: CAWRPGTSGDNEQFF
v_gene: TRBV7-2; j_gene: TRBJ2-2; abundance: .; CDR3aa: CASSFAGGANTGELFF
v_gene: TRBV7-2; j_gene: TRBJ2-1; abundance: .; CDR3aa: CASSKPGQGAGGEQFF
v_gene: TRBV4-2; j_gene: TRBJ2-7; abundance: .; CDR3aa: CASSQGGSNYEQYF
v_gene: TRBV28; j_gene: TRBJ2-5; abundance: .; CDR3aa: CASSSEEGRKTQYF
v_gene: TRBV9; j_gene: TRBJ2-7; abundance: .; CDR3aa: CASSLGQGSSYEQYF
v_gene: TRBV5-1; j_gene: TRBJ2-2; abundance: .; CDR3aa: CASSSGAGELFF
v_gene: TRBV20-1; j_gene: TRBJ2-3; abundance: .; CDR3aa: CSARVRDTQYF
v_gene: TRBV6-6; j_gene: TRBJ2-7; abundance: .; CDR3aa: CASSSSQGALYEQYF
v_gene: TRBV5-6; j_gene: TRBJ2-7; abundance: .; CDR3aa: CASSHNGDGGRYEQYF
v_gene: TRBV7-9; j_gene: TRBJ1-1; abundance: once; CDR3aa: CASSLGGSRLNTEAFF